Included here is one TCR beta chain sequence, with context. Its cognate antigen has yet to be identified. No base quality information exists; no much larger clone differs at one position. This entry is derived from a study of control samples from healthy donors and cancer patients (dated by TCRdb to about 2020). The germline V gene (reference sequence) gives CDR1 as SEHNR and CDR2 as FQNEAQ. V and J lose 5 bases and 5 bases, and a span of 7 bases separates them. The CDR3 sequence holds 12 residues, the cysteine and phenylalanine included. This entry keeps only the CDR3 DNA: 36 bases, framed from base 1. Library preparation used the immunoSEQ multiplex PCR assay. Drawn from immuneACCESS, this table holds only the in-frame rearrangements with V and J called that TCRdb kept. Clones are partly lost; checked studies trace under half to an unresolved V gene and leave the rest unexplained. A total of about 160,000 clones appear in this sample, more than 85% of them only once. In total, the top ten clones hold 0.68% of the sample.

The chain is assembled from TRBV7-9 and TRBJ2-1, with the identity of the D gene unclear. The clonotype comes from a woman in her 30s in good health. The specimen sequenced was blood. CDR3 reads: CASSLRNNEQFF. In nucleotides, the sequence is TGTGCCAGCAGCCTACGTAACAATGAGCAGTTCTTC.